Below are 10 T cell receptor beta chains sequenced from a single sample in a study of tissue T cells after allogeneic stem cell transplantation. TCRdb's table, derived via immunoSEQ multiplex PCR, lists solely in-frame clones and lacks some. The sample lists about 22,000 clones; approximately 72% were seen once. The sample comprised spleen. Every receptor here comes from a female BALB/c mouse in good health. Mouse strain MHC haplotype: H2-d.

This clone was seen a handful of times. The gene names given are mouse names. The read stops 1 residue short of the end of the CDR3; the missing end is completed from the germline J gene. V is TRBV24 and J is TRBJ1-1; 9 bases agree with TRBD1. CDR1 is KGHTA, CDR2 FRNEEI, per germline. V was pared by 4 bases and J by 11 bases, with 2 bases of the junction left unmatched. This CDR3 has 11 amino acids. Partial CDR3 DNA: TGTGCCAGCAGTCCCGGGACAGGGGTCTTC. Protein: CASSPGTGVF. The whole CDR3 protein is CASSPGTGVFF.

Turning to this clone: These gene names are mouse names. The missing CDR3 end, 1 residue past where the read stops, is filled in from the germline J gene. The chain combines TRBV3 with TRBJ2-5, with 9 bases matching TRBD1. V gave up 5 bases and J gave up 6 bases; unmatched junction bases: 9. Germline-derived CDR1 and CDR2 are SNHLY and FYNGKV (reference sequence). This CDR3 region has 15 residues. This chain's CDR3 is CASSARDREADTQYF. The CDR3 bases that were read are TGTGCCAGCAGCGCCCGGGACAGGGAAGCGGACACCCAGTAC. The full variable domain, in which reference TRBV3 and TRBJ2-5 provide the parts outside the CDR3, is GPKVLQIPSHQIIDMGQMVTLNCDPVSNHLYFYWYKQILGQQMEFLVNFYNGKVMEKSKLFKDQFSVERPDGSYFTLKIQPTALEDSAVYFCASSARDREADTQYFGPGTRLLVL.

As for this clone: Gene names follow the mouse nomenclature. The sequence runs out 1 residue before the end of the CDR3; the remainder is reconstructed from the germline J gene. J is TRBJ2-4 and V is TRBV13-1, with TRBD1 identical over 7 bases. CDR1 and CDR2 from the germline V gene are NSHNY and SYGAGN. The J segment lost 0 bases and the V segment lost 5 bases, leaving 9 bases of the junction unmatched. This CDR3 has 16 amino acids. The CDR3 reads CASSPRQGSSQNTLYF. Incomplete CDR3 DNA: TGTGCCAGCAGCCCACGACAGGGCTCTAGTCAAAACACCTTGTAC.

Worth noting for this clone: The gene names given are mouse names. The CDR3 end falls 1 residue outside the read, so it is completed with the germline J gene. The V call is TRBV13-2, the J call TRBJ1-5; D unclear. Germline loops: CDR1 NNHNN, CDR2 SYGAGS (reference sequence). The length of the CDR3 is 12 residues. V lost 2 bases and J 5 bases, leaving 5 bases between the germline ends. CDR3 loop: CASGERDQAPLF. Incomplete CDR3 DNA: TGTGCCAGCGGTGAGAGGGACCAGGCTCCGCTT.

As regards this clone: Germline and genes: mouse. The CDR3 is cut off 1 residue early in the read; its end comes from the germline J gene. The V and J genes are TRBV29 and TRBJ1-1; 10 nucleotides agree with TRBD1. J gave up 8 bases and V 7 bases, and 4 bases lay outside the gene matches. CDR3 length equals 12 residues. Per the germline V gene, CDR1 is MSHET and CDR2 is SYDVDS. The part of the CDR3 DNA that was read is TGTGCTAGCAAAGGGACAGGGGAGGAAGTCTTC. Encoded protein: CASKGTGEEVF. The whole CDR3 is CASKGTGEEVFF.

Note on this clone: Gene and germline names: mouse. The CDR3 end lies 1 residue beyond the end of the read and is filled in from the germline J gene. The genes are TRBV17 and TRBJ1-1; D gene ambiguous. Germline CDR1 reads MNHDT; CDR2 reads YYDKIL. V lost 4 bases and J lost 0, with 6 bases in between. The CDR3 extends over 13 amino acids. Partial CDR3 DNA: TGTGCTAGCAGTAAGAGACAGAACACAGAAGTCTTC. Amino acids: CASSKRQNTEVF. The CDR3 as a whole reads CASSKRQNTEVFF.

A word on this clone: Genes and germline come from the mouse. The read gets to within 1 residue of the CDR3 end, and the germline J gene fills in the rest. The chain uses TRBV20 and TRBJ1-1; 7 bases map to TRBD1. The ends lost 3 bases at V and 0 bases at J; junction bases unmatched: 1. Germline V CDR1 and CDR2: GFQATS, STVNSAI. The CDR3 sequence is 13 residues long. This CDR3 is CGARTGANTEVFF. CDR3 DNA, as far as it was read: TGTGGTGCTAGAACAGGGGCAAACACAGAAGTCTTC.

On this clone: Gene names refer to mouse genes. Coverage ceases 1 residue before the CDR3 finishes, and the germline J gene fills in the end. The chain combines TRBV31 with TRBJ1-5; TRBD1 might be the D (5 bases). V gave up 0 bases and J gave up 1 base, with 7 bases separating them. The CDR3 extends over 14 amino acids. The germline CDR1 and CDR2 sequences are GKSSPN and SITVG. CDR3 DNA (partial): TGTGCCTGGAGTCTGGGGGACAACAACCAGGCTCCGCTT. Translating gives CAWSLGDNNQAPL. The CDR3 reads in full as CAWSLGDNNQAPLF.

With respect to this clone: The listed genes are named as in mouse. Read coverage stops 1 residue before the CDR3 terminus; the germline J gene supplies the remainder. V gene TRBV13-3 combines with J gene TRBJ2-5; TRBD1 matches at 9 bases. Trimming took 2 bases from V and 5 from J; bases not matched to a gene: 0. The CDR3 runs to 13 residues. The germline V gene has CDR1 NNHDY and CDR2 SYVADS. CDR3 DNA (partial): TGTGCCAGCAGTGAGGACAGGGGAGACACCCAGTAC. Translated, it gives CASSEDRGDTQY. The whole CDR3 protein is CASSEDRGDTQYF.

A remark on this clone: The genes and germline here are from mouse. The CDR3 end falls 1 residue outside the read, so it is completed with the germline J gene. The chain employs TRBV4 and TRBJ2-3; 11 bases match TRBD2. Germline V lookup: CDR1 LGHDT, CDR2 YNNKQL (reference sequence). The CDR3 is made up of 16 amino acids. Trimming cost V 5 bases and J 0 bases; bases outside gene matches: 4. This chain's CDR3 is CASSRLGGTSAETLYF. The part of the CDR3 DNA that was read is TGTGCCAGCAGCCGACTGGGGGGGACTAGTGCAGAAACGCTGTAT. The full variable domain, in which reference TRBV4 and TRBJ2-3 provide the parts outside the CDR3, is ETAVFQTPNYHVTQVGNEVSFNCKQTLGHDTMYWYKQDSKKLLKIMFSYNNKQLIVNETVPRRFSPQSSDKAHLNLRIKSVEPEDSAVYLCASSRLGGTSAETLYFGSGTRLTVL.